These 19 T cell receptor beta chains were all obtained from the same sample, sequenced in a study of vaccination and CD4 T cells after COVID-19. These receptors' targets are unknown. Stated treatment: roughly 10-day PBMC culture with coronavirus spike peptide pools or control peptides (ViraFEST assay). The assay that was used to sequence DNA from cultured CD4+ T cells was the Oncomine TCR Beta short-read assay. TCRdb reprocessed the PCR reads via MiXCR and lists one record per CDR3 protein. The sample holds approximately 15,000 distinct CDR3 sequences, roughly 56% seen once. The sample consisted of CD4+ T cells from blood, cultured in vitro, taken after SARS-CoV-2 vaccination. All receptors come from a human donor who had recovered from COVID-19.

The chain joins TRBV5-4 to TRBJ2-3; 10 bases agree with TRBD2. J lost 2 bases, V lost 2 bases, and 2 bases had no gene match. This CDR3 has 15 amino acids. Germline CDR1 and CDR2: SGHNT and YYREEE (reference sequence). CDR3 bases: TGTGCCAGCAGCTTACTAGCGGGACTCACAGATACGCAGTATTTT. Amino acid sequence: CASSLLAGLTDTQYF.

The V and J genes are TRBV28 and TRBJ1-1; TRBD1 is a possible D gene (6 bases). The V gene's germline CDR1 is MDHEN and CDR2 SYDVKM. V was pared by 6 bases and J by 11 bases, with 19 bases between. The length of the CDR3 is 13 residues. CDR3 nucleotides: TGTGCCAGCAGCAACACAGGGCACCGGACGGCTTTCTTT. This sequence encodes CASSNTGHRTAFF.

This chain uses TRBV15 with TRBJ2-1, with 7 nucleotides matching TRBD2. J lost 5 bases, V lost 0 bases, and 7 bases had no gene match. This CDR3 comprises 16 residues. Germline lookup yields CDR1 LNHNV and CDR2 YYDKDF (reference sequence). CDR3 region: CATSRDGASGNNEQFF. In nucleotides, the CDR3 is TGTGCCACCAGCAGAGACGGCGCTAGCGGAAACAATGAGCAGTTCTTC.

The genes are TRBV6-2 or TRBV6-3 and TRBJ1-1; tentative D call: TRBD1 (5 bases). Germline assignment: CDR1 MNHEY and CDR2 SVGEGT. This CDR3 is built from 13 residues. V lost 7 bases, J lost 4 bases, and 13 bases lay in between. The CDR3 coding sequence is TGTGCCAGCACCCAGTGGGGGGGCACTGAAGCTTTCTTT. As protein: CASTQWGGTEAFF.

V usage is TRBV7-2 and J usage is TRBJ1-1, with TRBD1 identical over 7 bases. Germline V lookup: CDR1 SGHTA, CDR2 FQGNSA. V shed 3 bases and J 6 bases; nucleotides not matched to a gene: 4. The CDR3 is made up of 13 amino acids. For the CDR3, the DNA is TGTGCCAGCAGCTTGAAAGGACAGGCTGAAGCTTTCTTT. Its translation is CASSLKGQAEAFF.

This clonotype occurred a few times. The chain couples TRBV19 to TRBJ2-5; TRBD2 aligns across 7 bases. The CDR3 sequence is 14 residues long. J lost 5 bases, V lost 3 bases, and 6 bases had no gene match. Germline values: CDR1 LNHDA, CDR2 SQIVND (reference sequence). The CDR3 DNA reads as TGTGCCAGTAGTATCAATCGGGGAGGGGAGACCCAGTACTTC. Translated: CASSINRGGETQYF.

CDR3 amino acids: CASSLPVNFGQETQYF. CDR3 in DNA: TGTGCCAGCAGCCTACCGGTTAATTTCGGGCAAGAGACCCAGTACTTC. The chain combines TRBV3-1 with TRBJ2-5; D is unresolved. V was trimmed by 4 bases and J by 2 bases, leaving 17 bases between them. CDR1 and CDR2 from the germline V gene are LGHDT and YNNKEL (reference sequence). The CDR3 runs to 16 residues.

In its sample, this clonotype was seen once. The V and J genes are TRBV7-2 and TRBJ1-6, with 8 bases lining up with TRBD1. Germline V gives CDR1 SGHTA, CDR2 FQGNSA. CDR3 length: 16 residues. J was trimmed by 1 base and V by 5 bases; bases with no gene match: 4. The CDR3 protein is CASSGQGSSYNSPLHF. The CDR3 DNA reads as TGTGCCAGCAGCGGACAGGGTTCTTCCTATAATTCACCCCTCCACTTT.

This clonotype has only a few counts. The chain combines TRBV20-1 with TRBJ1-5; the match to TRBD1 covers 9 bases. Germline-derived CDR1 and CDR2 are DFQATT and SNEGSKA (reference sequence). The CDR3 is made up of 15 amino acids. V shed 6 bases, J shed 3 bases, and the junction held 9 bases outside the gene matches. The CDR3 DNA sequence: TGCAGTGCATCCGGGACAGGGTTTAACAATCAGCCCCAGCATTTT. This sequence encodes CSASGTGFNNQPQHF.

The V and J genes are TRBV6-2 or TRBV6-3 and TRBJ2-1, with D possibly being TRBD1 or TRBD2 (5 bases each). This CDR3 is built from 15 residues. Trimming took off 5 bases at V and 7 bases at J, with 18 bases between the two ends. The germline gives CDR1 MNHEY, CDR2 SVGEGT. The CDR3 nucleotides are TGTGCCAGCAGTCTCCTAGCCGGGTGGGGGAATGAGCAGTTCTTC. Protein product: CASSLLAGWGNEQFF.

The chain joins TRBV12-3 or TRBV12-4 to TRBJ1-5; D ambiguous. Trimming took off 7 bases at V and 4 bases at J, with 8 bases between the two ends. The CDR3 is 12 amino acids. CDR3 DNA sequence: TGTGCCAGCACAGTCTTGAATCAGCCCCAGCATTTT. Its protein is CASTVLNQPQHF.

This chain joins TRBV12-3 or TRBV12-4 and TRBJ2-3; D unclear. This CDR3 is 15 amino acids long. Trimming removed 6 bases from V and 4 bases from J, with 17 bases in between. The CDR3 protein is CASRLMGGVADTQYF. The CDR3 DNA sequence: TGTGCCAGCAGGCTGATGGGTGGGGTTGCAGATACGCAGTATTTT.

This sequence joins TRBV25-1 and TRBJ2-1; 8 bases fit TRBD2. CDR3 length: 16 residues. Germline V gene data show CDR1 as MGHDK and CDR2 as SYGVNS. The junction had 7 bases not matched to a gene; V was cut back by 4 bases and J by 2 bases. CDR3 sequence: CASSAPSGLTYNEQFF. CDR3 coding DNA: TGTGCCAGCAGTGCACCTAGCGGGCTGACCTACAATGAGCAGTTCTTC.

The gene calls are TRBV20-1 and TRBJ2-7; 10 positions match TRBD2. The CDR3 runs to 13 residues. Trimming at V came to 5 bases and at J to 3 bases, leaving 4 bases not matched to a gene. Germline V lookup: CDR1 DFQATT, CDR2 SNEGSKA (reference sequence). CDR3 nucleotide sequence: TGCAGTGCTGAGCGGGAGGGCCGCTACGAGCAGTACTTC. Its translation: CSAEREGRYEQYF.

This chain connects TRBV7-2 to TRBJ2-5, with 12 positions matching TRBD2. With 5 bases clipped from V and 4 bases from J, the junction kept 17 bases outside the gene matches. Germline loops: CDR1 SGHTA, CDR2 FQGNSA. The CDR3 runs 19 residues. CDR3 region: CASSPFTSVTSGSGETQYF. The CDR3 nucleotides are TGTGCCAGCAGCCCATTTACCAGTGTGACTAGCGGGAGTGGAGAGACCCAGTACTTC.

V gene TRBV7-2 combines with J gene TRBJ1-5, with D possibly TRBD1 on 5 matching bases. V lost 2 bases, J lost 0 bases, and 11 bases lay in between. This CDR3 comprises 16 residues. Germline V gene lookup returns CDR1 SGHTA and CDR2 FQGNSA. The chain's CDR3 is CASSLIGRASNQPQHF. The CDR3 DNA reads TGTGCCAGCAGCTTAATCGGCAGGGCTAGCAATCAGCCCCAGCATTTT.

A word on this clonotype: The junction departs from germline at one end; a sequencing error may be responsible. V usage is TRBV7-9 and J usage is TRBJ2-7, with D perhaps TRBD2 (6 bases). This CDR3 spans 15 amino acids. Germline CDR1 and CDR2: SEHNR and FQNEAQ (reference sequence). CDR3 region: CASSLDSGVPPEQYF. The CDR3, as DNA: TGCGCCAGCAGCTTGGACTCGGGAGTCCCACCCGAGCAGTACTTC. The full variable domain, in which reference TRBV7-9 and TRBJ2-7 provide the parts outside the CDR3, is DTGVSQNPRHKITKRGQNVTFRCDPISEHNRLYWYRQTLGQGPEFLTYFQNEAQLEKSRLLSDRFSAERPKGSFSTLEIQRTEQGDSAMYLCASSLDSGVPPEQYFGPGTRLTVT.

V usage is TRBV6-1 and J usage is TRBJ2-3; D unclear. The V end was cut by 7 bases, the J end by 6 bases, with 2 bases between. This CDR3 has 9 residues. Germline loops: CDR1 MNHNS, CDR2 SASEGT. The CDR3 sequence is CASMDTQYF. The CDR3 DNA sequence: TGTGCCAGCATGGATACGCAGTATTTT.

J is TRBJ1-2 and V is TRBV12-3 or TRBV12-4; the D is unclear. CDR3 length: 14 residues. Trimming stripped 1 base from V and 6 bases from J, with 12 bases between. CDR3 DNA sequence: TGTGCCAGCAGTTTAGTTAGCCCTACCCATGGCTACACCTTC. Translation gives CASSLVSPTHGYTF.